These 21 T cell receptor beta chains were all obtained from the same sample, sequenced in a study of blood T cell repertoires in COVID-19. Method: immunoSEQ multiplex PCR; TCRdb's copy keeps in-frame clones and lacks some. This sample has about 170,000 clones, with 80% to 85% found just once. Sequencing input: peripheral blood. Receptors were obtained from a human donor with acute or convalescent COVID-19. The donor label of this sample is uncertain.

V gene TRBV5-1 combines with J gene TRBJ2-2; 8 positions agree with TRBD2. In germline, CDR1 is SGHRS, CDR2 YFSETQ. J was trimmed by 5 bases and V by 0 bases; bases with no gene match: 6. The CDR3 is 16 amino acids. CDR3 DNA sequence: TGCGCCAGCAGCTTGGCAGGGACTAGTTCGACCGGGGAGCTGTTTTTT. Translated: CASSLAGTSSTGELFF. Using reference TRBV5-1 and TRBJ2-2 for the parts outside the CDR3, the full variable domain is KAGVTQTPRYLIKTRGQQVTLSCSPISGHRSVSWYQQTPGQGLQFLFEYFSETQRNKGNFPGRFSGRQFSNSRSEMNVSTLELGDSALYLCASSLAGTSSTGELFFGEGSRLTVL.

This clone was detected once. The CDR3 DNA is TGTGCCAGTTCCCAGAGGGGGAGTCGCTATGGCTACACCTTC. Residues: CASSQRGSRYGYTF. The V call is TRBV6-6, the J call TRBJ1-2; maybe TRBD1 (6 bases). Trimming cost V 9 bases and J 4 bases, with 18 bases left between them. Germline V lookup: CDR1 MNHNY, CDR2 SVGAGI (reference sequence). The CDR3 has 14 amino acids.

J is TRBJ1-1 and V is TRBV5-8, with 10 nucleotides matching TRBD1. J gave up 3 bases and V 0 bases, and 8 bases lay outside the gene matches. Germline V CDR1 and CDR2: SGHTS, YDEGEE. The CDR3 consists of 17 residues. The CDR3 DNA follows: TGTGCCAGCAGCTTGGGACAGGGGGCGGGATCGGACACTGAAGCTTTCTTT. It codes for CASSLGQGAGSDTEAFF.

The chain has TRBV6-2 or TRBV6-3 and TRBJ2-2; 10 positions match TRBD2. After removal of 5 bases from V and 1 base from J, the junction contained 10 bases not matched to a gene. Looked up from germline, CDR1 is MNHEY and CDR2 is SVGEGT. The CDR3 runs 18 residues. The CDR3 coding sequence is TGTGCCAGCAGTAAGACTTTAGCGGGAGGTGGGAACACCGGGGAGCTGTTTTTT. Amino acids: CASSKTLAGGGNTGELFF.

The V call is TRBV11-2, the J call TRBJ1-6; D may be TRBD1 (6 bases). CDR3 size: 14 residues. Germline lookup yields CDR1 SGHAT and CDR2 FQNNGV. Trimming took 2 bases from V and 5 from J, leaving 7 bases between them. This CDR3 is CASSLSGDNSPLHF. The CDR3 DNA reads as TGTGCCAGCAGCTTATCAGGGGATAATTCACCCCTCCACTTT.

V usage is TRBV29-1 and J usage is TRBJ2-5, with TRBD1 as a possible D gene (6 bases). Germline V gene lookup returns CDR1 SQVTM and CDR2 ANQGSEA. V was clipped by 7 bases and J by 5 bases, with 14 bases between them. This CDR3 spans 12 amino acids. CDR3: CSAHPGDETQYF. CDR3 sequence (DNA): TGCAGCGCCCACCCAGGGGACGAGACCCAGTACTTC.

The CDR3 reads CASTLQGASGNTIYF. The CDR3 DNA follows: TGTGCCAGCACATTACAGGGGGCCTCTGGAAACACCATATATTTT. The rearrangement joins TRBV6-5 to TRBJ1-3, with TRBD1 matching 9 bases. There are 15 residues in the CDR3. CDR1 and CDR2 from the germline V gene are MNHEY and SVGAGI. With 7 bases clipped from V and 0 bases from J, the junction kept 4 bases outside the gene matches.

The rearrangement joins TRBV6-5 to TRBJ1-5; the D gene is possibly TRBD1 (6 bases). The CDR3 extends over 14 amino acids. Per germline, CDR1 MNHEY and CDR2 SVGAGI. The V end was cut by 5 bases, the J end by 2 bases, with 10 bases between. The CDR3 DNA follows: TGTGCCAGCAGTAGGGGGGGCGGCAATCAGCCCCAGCATTTT. This codes for CASSRGGGNQPQHF.

This chain links TRBV7-6 with TRBJ2-3; D is possibly TRBD2 (7 bases). Germline CDR1 SGHVS, CDR2 FNYEAQ. The CDR3 totals 16 residues. With 2 bases removed from V and 4 bases from J, the gap between germline ends came to 16 bases. CDR3 region: CASSLYSRGAPDTQYF. The CDR3 nucleotides read TGTGCCAGCAGCTTATATTCCCGGGGGGCCCCAGATACGCAGTATTTT.

This clone was seen only once. The gene calls are TRBV2 and TRBJ2-1; 9 bases align to TRBD1. The germline gives CDR1 SNHLY, CDR2 FYNNEI. The J segment lost 5 bases and the V segment lost 5 bases, leaving 4 bases of the junction unmatched. CDR3 size: 14 residues. CDR3 bases: TGTGCCAGCAGTCCCGGGACAGGGAACAATGAGCAGTTCTTC. It is translated as CASSPGTGNNEQFF.

The gene calls are TRBV30 and TRBJ2-3; 9 bases agree with TRBD2. CDR3 length: 14 residues. From germline, CDR1 is GTSNPN and CDR2 SVGIG (reference sequence). V dropped 3 bases and J dropped 4; count of bases not matched to a gene: 5. This CDR3 is CAWRMGLAADTQYF. In DNA form, the CDR3 reads TGTGCCTGGAGGATGGGACTAGCCGCAGATACGCAGTATTTT.

The CDR3 protein is CASSLGGRGYNSPLHF. The CDR3 coding sequence is TGTGCCAGCAGCTTGGGGGGAAGAGGGTATAATTCACCCCTCCACTTT. The chain combines TRBV5-5 with TRBJ1-6; D gene uncertain. CDR3 size: 16 residues. Germline V lookup: CDR1 SGHKS, CDR2 YYEKEE (reference sequence). Trimming stripped 0 bases from V and 4 bases from J, with 11 bases between.

The genes are TRBV5-1 and TRBJ2-5; D gene ambiguous. Trimming stripped 0 bases from V and 5 bases from J, with 5 bases between. The germline V gene encodes CDR1 SGHRS and CDR2 YFSETQ. This CDR3 spans 12 amino acids. CDR3 sequence reads: CASSLDQETQYF. CDR3 DNA: TGCGCCAGCAGCTTGGATCAGGAGACCCAGTACTTC.

The chain couples TRBV5-1 to TRBJ1-3, with TRBD1 matching over 7 bases. V trimming: 0 bases; J trimming: 2 bases; junction bases outside the gene matches: 8. The CDR3 is made up of 17 amino acids. Germline V gene data show CDR1 as SGHRS and CDR2 as YFSETQ. For the CDR3, the DNA is TGCGCCAGCAGCTTGGAAGGGGGACAGATAACTGGAAACACCATATATTTT. Protein: CASSLEGGQITGNTIYF.

This clone was counted a few times. The rearrangement links TRBV11-2 to TRBJ1-2; tentatively, D is TRBD1 (6 bases). Germline values: CDR1 SGHAT, CDR2 FQNNGV. The CDR3 runs to 17 residues. V lost 3 bases to trimming and J lost 8 bases, with 25 bases between them. The CDR3 coding sequence is TGTGCCAGCAGCTTGGGTTCTCTGGGGGCAGGTCAAGGAGGCTACACCTTC. It yields the protein CASSLGSLGAGQGGYTF.

For this clone: The identical CDR3 is also encoded by other nucleotide sequences in the sample. V gene TRBV7-8 combines with J gene TRBJ2-7; D not certain. The CDR3 runs to 14 residues. V shed 1 base and J shed 2 bases, with 9 bases lying between them. Germline assignment: CDR1 SGHVS and CDR2 FQNEAQ. The CDR3: CASSLGQDPYEQYF. The DNA for the CDR3 is TGTGCCAGCAGCTTAGGCCAGGATCCCTACGAGCAGTACTTC.

This clone was seen once. J is TRBJ2-3 and V is TRBV20-1; D unclear. Germline values: CDR1 DFQATT, CDR2 SNEGSKA (reference sequence). With 5 bases removed from V and 11 bases from J, the gap between germline ends came to 14 bases. This CDR3 has 11 amino acids. CDR3 amino acids: CSARLLTGQYF. Written as DNA, the CDR3 is TGCAGTGCTCGACTCTTAACGGGGCAGTATTTT.

The chain is built from TRBV3-1 (or the pseudogene TRBV3-2) and TRBJ2-7; 9 bases are shared with TRBD1. Germline CDR1 LGHDT, CDR2 YNNKEL (reference sequence). Unmatched junction bases numbered 6, after V lost 1 base and J lost 2 bases. The CDR3 totals 16 residues. The CDR3 nucleotides read TGTGCCAGCAGCCAAGCAAAAGGGACAGGGACCTACGAGCAGTACTTC. Protein sequence: CASSQAKGTGTYEQYF.

This rearrangement joins TRBV28 to TRBJ1-5; maybe TRBD1 (6 bases). CDR1 is MDHEN and CDR2 is SYDVKM in the germline V gene. The CDR3 has 14 amino acids. The V end lost 6 bases, the J end lost 5 bases, and 14 bases lay between the germline ends. CDR3 amino acids: CASRTNRDYQPQHF. DNA for the CDR3: TGTGCCAGCAGGACAAACAGGGATTATCAGCCCCAGCATTTT.

This clone was seen only a few times. The chain has TRBV27 and TRBJ2-1; 7 bases are a match to TRBD1. The CDR3 has 16 residues. V shed 6 bases and J 6 bases; nucleotides not matched to a gene: 14. CDR1 MNHEY and CDR2 SMNVEV come from the germline V gene (reference sequence). The CDR3 reads CASRELPGQIPNEQFF. The CDR3, as DNA: TGTGCCAGCAGGGAACTTCCGGGACAGATTCCCAATGAGCAGTTCTTC.

This clone was seen only once. The V call is TRBV6-6, the J call TRBJ1-2; 8 positions match TRBD1. Germline V gene lookup returns CDR1 MNHNY and CDR2 SVGAGI (reference sequence). V shed 6 bases, J shed 8 bases, and the junction held 8 bases outside the gene matches. The CDR3 spans 13 residues. In nucleotides, the CDR3 is TGTGCCAGCAGGGCCGGGACAGGAGGAGGCTACACCTTC. This sequence encodes CASRAGTGGGYTF.